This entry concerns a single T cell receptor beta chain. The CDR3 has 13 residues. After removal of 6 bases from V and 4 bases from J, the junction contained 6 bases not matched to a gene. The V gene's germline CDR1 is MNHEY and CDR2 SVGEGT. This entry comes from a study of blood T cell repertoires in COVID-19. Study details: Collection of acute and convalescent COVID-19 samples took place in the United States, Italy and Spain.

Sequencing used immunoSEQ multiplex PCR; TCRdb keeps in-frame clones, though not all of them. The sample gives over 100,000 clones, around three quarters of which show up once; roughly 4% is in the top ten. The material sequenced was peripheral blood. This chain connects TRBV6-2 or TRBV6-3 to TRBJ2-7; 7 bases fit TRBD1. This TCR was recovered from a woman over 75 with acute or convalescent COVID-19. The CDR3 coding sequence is TGTGCCAGCAGACCTACAGGGGAGTACGAGCAGTACTTC. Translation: CASRPTGEYEQYF.